Following are 27 T cell receptor beta chains from one sample sequenced in a study of shared clonotypes between healthy human individuals. Using immunoSEQ multiplex PCR, the repertoire was profiled, and TCRdb retains in-frame clones only, with some absent. Here the sample spans over a million clones, about 96% being singletons. The sequenced sample consisted of naive CD4+ T cells sorted from blood. Indicated subset: CD45RA+ positively selected. The receptor source for this set is a man aged 30 to 45 in good health.

This chain uses TRBV2 with TRBJ2-7; D is possibly TRBD1 or TRBD2 (5 bases each). Germline loops: CDR1 SNHLY, CDR2 FYNNEI. The V end was cut by 7 bases, the J end by 7 bases, with 17 bases between. This CDR3 comprises 13 residues. CDR3: CASTLGTPIEQYF. For the CDR3, the DNA is TGTGCCAGCACCCTAGGGACGCCAATTGAGCAGTACTTC.

CDR3 nucleotides: TGTGCCAGCAGCTCTACAGGGGCTCAAGAGACCCAGTACTTC. This sequence encodes CASSSTGAQETQYF. This chain links TRBV5-5 with TRBJ2-5, with TRBD1 matching over 7 bases. Trimming took 3 bases from V and 2 from J; bases not matched to a gene: 4. Germline V gene data show CDR1 as SGHKS and CDR2 as YYEKEE (reference sequence). The CDR3 length is 14 residues.

The chain recombines TRBV6-5 with TRBJ2-1; unclear D gene. CDR1 MNHEY and CDR2 SVGAGI come from the germline V gene. V lost 4 bases to trimming and J lost 5 bases, with 3 bases between them. The CDR3 is made up of 11 amino acids. CDR3 amino acids: CASSSNNEQFF. Written as DNA, the CDR3 is TGTGCCAGCAGTTCAAACAATGAGCAGTTCTTC.

V is TRBV11-2 and J is TRBJ2-2; unclear D gene. The CDR3 has 12 residues. Germline-derived CDR1 and CDR2 are SGHAT and FQNNGV. Trimming removed 2 bases from V and 8 bases from J, with 6 bases in between. CDR3 DNA: TGTGCCAGCAGCTTATCCTCGGGGGAGCTGTTTTTT. It specifies CASSLSSGELFF.

This chain joins TRBV7-8 and TRBJ1-5; 10 nucleotides line up with TRBD1. Germline lookup yields CDR1 SGHVS and CDR2 FQNEAQ. The ends lost 1 base at V and 4 bases at J; junction bases unmatched: 7. CDR3 length: 17 amino acids. CDR3 bases: TGTGCCAGCAGCTTAGGAGACAGGGGGCGCCGAAATCAGCCCCAGCATTTT. It encodes CASSLGDRGRRNQPQHF. Variable domain in full (rest from reference TRBV7-8 and TRBJ1-5): GAGVSQSPRYKVAKRGQDVALRCDPISGHVSLFWYQQALGQGPEFLTYFQNEAQLDKSGLPSDRFFAERPEGSVSTLKIQRTQQEDSAVYLCASSLGDRGRRNQPQHFGDGTRLSIL.

This clone occurred once. The chain links TRBV7-2 to TRBJ1-1, with 9 positions matching TRBD1. This CDR3 comprises 16 residues. Trimming cost V 4 bases and J 0 bases; bases outside gene matches: 6. Germline loops: CDR1 SGHTA, CDR2 FQGNSA. The CDR3: CASSSGQGLMNTEAFF. The CDR3 nucleotides are TGTGCCAGCAGCTCGGGACAGGGCTTAATGAACACTGAAGCTTTCTTT. Drawing the rest from reference TRBV7-2 and TRBJ1-1, the complete variable domain is GAGVSQSPSNKVTEKGKDVELRCDPISGHTALYWYRQSLGQGLEFLIYFQGNSAPDKSGLPSDRFSAERTGGSVSTLTIQRTQQEDSAVYLCASSSGQGLMNTEAFFGQGTRLTVV.

This clone has only one observation. The chain links TRBV19 to TRBJ2-5, with 9 bases identical to TRBD1. Germline V CDR1 and CDR2: LNHDA, SQIVND (reference sequence). V lost 3 bases and J lost 4; bases outside the gene matches: 6. The CDR3 totals 15 residues. This CDR3 reads CASSILGQGTETQYF. CDR3 coding DNA: TGTGCCAGTAGTATCCTCGGACAGGGGACAGAGACCCAGTACTTC.

V gene TRBV7-6 combines with J gene TRBJ1-4; no firm D call. The V end was cut by 6 bases, the J end by 5 bases, with 10 bases between. Germline V gene data show CDR1 as SGHVS and CDR2 as FNYEAQ. The CDR3 consists of 13 residues. CDR3 nucleotides: TGTGCCAGCAGTTACAGTTTAAATGAAAAACTGTTTTTT. Residues: CASSYSLNEKLFF.

This clone was observed a single time. V is TRBV10-3 and J is TRBJ2-7; D might be TRBD1 or TRBD2, each matching 6 bases. V gave up 6 bases and J gave up 5 bases, with 8 bases separating them. This CDR3 comprises 11 residues. From germline, CDR1 is ENHRY and CDR2 SYGVKD. Written as DNA, the CDR3 is TGTGCCATCAGGGAGGGGGACGAGCAGTACTTC. Its protein product is CAIREGDEQYF.

The chain links TRBV30 to TRBJ1-2; 7 nucleotides align to TRBD1. The CDR3 sequence is 12 residues long. Per germline, CDR1 GTSNPN and CDR2 SVGIG (reference sequence). The ends lost 5 bases at V and 2 bases at J; junction bases unmatched: 2. CDR3 sequence reads: CAWGTVNYGYTF. The CDR3 coding sequence is TGTGCCTGGGGGACAGTAAACTATGGCTACACCTTC.

J is TRBJ2-7 and V is TRBV10-1, with D perhaps matching TRBD1 or TRBD2 (5 bases each). Germline CDR1 and CDR2: WNHNN and SYGVQD (reference sequence). The V end was cut by 7 bases, the J end by 3 bases, with 19 bases between. This CDR3 region has 15 residues. The CDR3 here is CASTTPGPVSYEQYF. In DNA, the CDR3 is TGCGCCAGCACTACGCCGGGGCCAGTAAGCTACGAGCAGTACTTC.

For the CDR3, the DNA is TGCGCCAGCAGCTCTCGCGGGGGACTAGCGGGAGGCCCCTACAATGAGCAGTTCTTC. Residues: CASSSRGGLAGGPYNEQFF. This rearrangement joins TRBV5-1 to TRBJ2-1; TRBD2 agrees at 15 bases. V gave up 3 bases and J gave up 2 bases; unmatched junction bases: 9. CDR1 is SGHRS, CDR2 YFSETQ, per germline. The CDR3 is made up of 19 amino acids. Based on the CDR3 plus reference TRBV5-1 and TRBJ2-1, the full variable domain is KAGVTQTPRYLIKTRGQQVTLSCSPISGHRSVSWYQQTPGQGLQFLFEYFSETQRNKGNFPGRFSGRQFSNSRSEMNVSTLELGDSALYLCASSSRGGLAGGPYNEQFFGPGTRLTVL.

The chain links TRBV11-2 to TRBJ2-5; the D gene is possibly TRBD1 (5 bases). Germline values: CDR1 SGHAT, CDR2 FQNNGV. Deletions cut 5 bases from V and 1 base from J, with 8 bases between. The length of the CDR3 is 13 residues. CDR3 loop: CASSPQVQETQYF. CDR3 DNA sequence: TGTGCCAGCAGCCCACAGGTCCAAGAGACCCAGTACTTC.

J is TRBJ2-3 and V is TRBV6-5; D is unclear. CDR3 length: 15 amino acids. Trimming pared 2 bases from V and 6 bases from J, leaving 15 bases between. Looked up from germline, CDR1 is MNHEY and CDR2 is SVGAGI. The CDR3 sequence is CASSYRSGTSDTQYF. Written as DNA, the CDR3 is TGTGCCAGCAGTTACCGATCTGGTACCTCGGATACGCAGTATTTT.

The gene calls are TRBV27 and TRBJ1-2; tentative D call: TRBD1 (5 bases). The CDR3 has 18 residues. Germline loops: CDR1 MNHEY, CDR2 SMNVEV (reference sequence). V shed 2 bases and J shed 5 bases, with 24 bases lying between them. DNA for the CDR3: TGTGCCAGCAGTTTAGGCCCACCGGGGAGCGGTCCAGGGTATGGCTACACCTTC. Translated, it gives CASSLGPPGSGPGYGYTF.

The gene calls are TRBV6-5 and TRBJ2-7; D is possibly TRBD1 (6 bases). The V gene's germline CDR1 is MNHEY and CDR2 SVGAGI. The CDR3 consists of 15 residues. V lost 0 bases and J lost 2, with 11 bases in between. The CDR3 DNA is TGTGCCAGCAGTTACTCACCACCAGGGGCCTACGAGCAGTACTTC. The encoded protein is CASSYSPPGAYEQYF.

The chain carries TRBV19 and TRBJ1-1; D gene ambiguous. Germline CDR1 LNHDA, CDR2 SQIVND (reference sequence). Trimming took off 5 bases at V and 5 bases at J, with 12 bases between the two ends. The CDR3 totals 13 residues. CDR3 in DNA: TGTGCCAGTAGTTCTTTCAGTCGAACTGAAGCTTTCTTT. Protein: CASSSFSRTEAFF.

In nucleotides, the CDR3 is TGTGCTAGTGGTTTGGGGACAGGTAGCACAGATACGCAGTATTTT. This sequence encodes CASGLGTGSTDTQYF. This rearrangement joins TRBV12-5 to TRBJ2-3; 7 nucleotides match TRBD1. Germline assignment: CDR1 LGHNT and CDR2 FRNRAP. There are 15 residues in the CDR3. V lost 1 base and J lost 0; bases outside the gene matches: 1.

This clone appeared once. Other nucleotide sequences in the sample specify the same CDR3. The V gene is TRBV5-4, the J gene TRBJ2-5; a possible D gene is TRBD1 (6 bases). The CDR3 contains 14 residues. Germline loops: CDR1 SGHNT, CDR2 YYREEE (reference sequence). V gave up 0 bases and J gave up 1 base, with 7 bases separating them. CDR3 bases: TGTGCCAGCAGCTTGGCCAGGGGCCAAGAGACCCAGTACTTC. Translated: CASSLARGQETQYF. The full variable domain, in which reference TRBV5-4 and TRBJ2-5 provide the parts outside the CDR3, is ETGVTQSPTHLIKTRGQQVTLRCSSQSGHNTVSWYQQALGQGPQFIFQYYREEENGRGNFPPRFSGLQFPNYSSELNVNALELDDSALYLCASSLARGQETQYFGPGTRLLVL.

The chain employs TRBV7-9 and TRBJ2-7; tentatively, D is TRBD2 (6 bases). The CDR3 is 14 amino acids. Germline CDR1 is SEHNR and CDR2 is FQNEAQ (reference sequence). V was clipped by 3 bases and J by 7 bases, with 16 bases between them. The CDR3 sequence is CASSFLAGPLEQYF. CDR3 DNA: TGTGCCAGCAGCTTCCTCGCGGGACCTCTAGAGCAGTACTTC. Full variable domain (outside the CDR3, taken from reference TRBV7-9 and TRBJ2-7): DTGVSQNPRHKITKRGQNVTFRCDPISEHNRLYWYRQTLGQGPEFLTYFQNEAQLEKSRLLSDRFSAERPKGSFSTLEIQRTEQGDSAMYLCASSFLAGPLEQYFGPGTRLTVT.

This rearrangement joins TRBV5-1 to TRBJ2-5; 14 bases are a match to TRBD2. Per germline, CDR1 SGHRS and CDR2 YFSETQ. V trimming: 5 bases; J trimming: 5 bases; junction bases outside the gene matches: 8. This CDR3 is built from 16 residues. CDR3 protein: CASRKRLAGGPETQYF. The CDR3 DNA sequence: TGCGCCAGCAGAAAAAGACTAGCGGGAGGGCCTGAGACCCAGTACTTC.

The rearrangement joins TRBV14 to TRBJ2-7, with D unclear. Germline CDR1 and CDR2: SGHDN and FVKESK. There are 14 residues in the CDR3. The V end lost 0 bases, the J end lost 2 bases, and 8 bases lay between the germline ends. CDR3 nucleotide sequence: TGTGCCAGCAGCCAAGATTACGGGCCCTACGAGCAGTACTTC. It codes for CASSQDYGPYEQYF.

The V and J genes are TRBV27 and TRBJ1-4; maybe TRBD1 (5 bases). Germline CDR1 reads MNHEY; CDR2 reads SMNVEV (reference sequence). V was clipped by 4 bases and J by 5 bases, with 11 bases between them. CDR3 size: 14 residues. The chain's CDR3 is CASSWKGRNEKLFF. Here the CDR3 DNA reads TGTGCCAGCAGTTGGAAGGGGCGGAATGAAAAACTGTTTTTT.

J is TRBJ2-1 and V is TRBV29-1, with 9 bases aligning to TRBD2. The length of the CDR3 is 13 residues. Germline V lookup: CDR1 SQVTM, CDR2 ANQGSEA. After removal of 4 bases from V and 6 bases from J, the junction contained 4 bases not matched to a gene. Written as DNA, the CDR3 is TGCAGCGTTGGGGGACTAGCAGGCAATGAGCAGTTCTTC. Its protein product is CSVGGLAGNEQFF.

The chain employs TRBV30 and TRBJ2-3; D could derive from TRBD1 or TRBD2 (6 bases each). V was cut by 4 bases and J by 5 bases, with 13 bases left in between. The germline CDR1 and CDR2 sequences are GTSNPN and SVGIG (reference sequence). CDR3 length: 13 amino acids. CDR3 residues: CAWTGAGQDTQYF. CDR3 nucleotides: TGTGCCTGGACGGGGGCAGGGCAAGATACGCAGTATTTT.

V is TRBV5-1 and J is TRBJ2-1; D may be TRBD2 (5 bases). Germline CDR1 and CDR2: SGHRS and YFSETQ. V gave up 4 bases and J gave up 0 bases, with 14 bases separating them. The CDR3 runs 16 residues. CDR3 DNA: TGCGCCAGCAGCGGCGGACTGACCCGCTCCTACAATGAGCAGTTCTTC. This translates into CASSGGLTRSYNEQFF.

The chain uses TRBV7-8 and TRBJ1-2; D is uncertain. This CDR3 has 18 amino acids. V was clipped by 5 bases and J by 5 bases, with 27 bases between them. Germline CDR1 is SGHVS and CDR2 is FQNEAQ. The CDR3 nucleotides are TGTGCCAGCAGCCTAACCTCTCCAAACCCAATGTCCCTATATGGCTACACCTTC. This gives the protein CASSLTSPNPMSLYGYTF.